This TCR beta chain was sequenced during a study of vaccination and CD4 T cells after COVID-19. As concerns this clonotype: Its antigen is unknown.

Cultured CD4+ T cell DNA underwent sequencing with the Oncomine TCR Beta short-read assay. TCRdb itself ran the PCR reads through MiXCR, one entry per CDR3 protein. The sample shows 3,500 to 5,000 distinct CDR3 sequences, roughly three fifths of them seen only once. Treatment here: roughly 10-day PBMC culture with coronavirus spike peptide pools or control peptides (ViraFEST assay). The unexposed donor's CD4+ T cells were collected before the COVID-19 pandemic (2011-2018). Trimming took 2 bases from V and 4 from J, leaving 14 bases between them. The CDR3 consists of 15 residues. Looked up from germline, CDR1 is MNHEY and CDR2 is SVGAGI. Broader study findings: The authors identified 304 of 307 vaccine-specific clones in convalescent patients as spike mono-reactive. A median roughly 87% of convalescent patients' SARS-CoV-2-reactive clones emerged only after vaccination.

This rearrangement joins TRBV6-5 to TRBJ1-2; D gene unclear. The sample comprised CD4+ T cells from blood, cultured in vitro. This receptor was taken from a human donor in good health. The CDR3 sequence is CASSYLHRGSYGYTF. The CDR3 DNA reads as TGTGCCAGCAGTTACCTGCACCGAGGTAGCTATGGCTACACCTTC.